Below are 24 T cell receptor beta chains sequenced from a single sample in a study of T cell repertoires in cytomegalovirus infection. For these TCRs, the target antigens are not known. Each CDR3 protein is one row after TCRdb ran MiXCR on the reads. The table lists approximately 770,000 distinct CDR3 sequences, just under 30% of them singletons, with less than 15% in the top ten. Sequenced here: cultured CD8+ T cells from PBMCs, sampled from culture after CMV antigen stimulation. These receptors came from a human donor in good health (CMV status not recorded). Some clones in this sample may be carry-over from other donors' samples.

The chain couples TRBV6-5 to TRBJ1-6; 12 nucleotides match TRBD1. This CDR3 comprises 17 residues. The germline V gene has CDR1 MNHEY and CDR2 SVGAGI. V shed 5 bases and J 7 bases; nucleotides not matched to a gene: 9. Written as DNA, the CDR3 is TGTGCCAGCAGTGACCCCGGGACAGGGGGCTGGAATTCACCCCTCCACTTT. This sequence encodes CASSDPGTGGWNSPLHF.

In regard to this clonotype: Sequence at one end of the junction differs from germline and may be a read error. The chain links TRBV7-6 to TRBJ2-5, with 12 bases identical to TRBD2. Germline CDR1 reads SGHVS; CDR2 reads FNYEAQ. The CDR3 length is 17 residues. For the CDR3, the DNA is TGTGCTAGCAGCTCCGGGACTAGCGGGTGGGCACGGGAGACCCAGTACTTC. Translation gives CASSSGTSGWARETQYF.

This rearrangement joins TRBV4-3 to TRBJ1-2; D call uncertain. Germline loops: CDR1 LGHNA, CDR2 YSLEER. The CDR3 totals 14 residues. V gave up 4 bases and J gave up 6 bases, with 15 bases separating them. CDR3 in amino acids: CASSPSVGHHGYTF. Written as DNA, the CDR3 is TGCGCCAGCAGCCCTTCGGTGGGTCACCATGGCTACACCTTC.

In DNA, the CDR3 is TGTGCCAGCAGTTACTCCCGCAAACAAGGGAGCGACACTGAAGCTTTCTTT. It translates to CASSYSRKQGSDTEAFF. The chain couples TRBV6-5 to TRBJ1-1; D uncertain. The CDR3 sequence is 17 residues long. Trimming left V 0 bases short and J 3 bases short, with 17 bases between. The V gene's germline CDR1 is MNHEY and CDR2 SVGAGI.

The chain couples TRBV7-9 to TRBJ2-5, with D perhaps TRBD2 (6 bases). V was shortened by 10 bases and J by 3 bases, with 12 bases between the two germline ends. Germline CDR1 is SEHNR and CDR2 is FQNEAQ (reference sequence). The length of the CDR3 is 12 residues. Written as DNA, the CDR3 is TGTGCCATTTCCCGGGGGAAAGAGACCCAGTACTTC. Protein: CAISRGKETQYF.

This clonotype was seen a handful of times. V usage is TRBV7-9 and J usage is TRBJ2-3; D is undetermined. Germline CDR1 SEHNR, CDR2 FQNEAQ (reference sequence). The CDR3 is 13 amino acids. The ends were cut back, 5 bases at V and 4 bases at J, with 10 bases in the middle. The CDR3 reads CASSTIEADTQYF. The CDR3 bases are TGTGCCAGCAGCACAATCGAAGCAGATACGCAGTATTTT.

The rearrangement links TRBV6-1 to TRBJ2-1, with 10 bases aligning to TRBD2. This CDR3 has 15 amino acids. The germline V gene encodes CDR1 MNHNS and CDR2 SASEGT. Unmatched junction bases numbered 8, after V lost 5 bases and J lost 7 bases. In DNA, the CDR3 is TGTGCCAGCAGTATTAGCGGGGGGCCAGGGAATGAGCAGTTCTTC. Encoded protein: CASSISGGPGNEQFF.

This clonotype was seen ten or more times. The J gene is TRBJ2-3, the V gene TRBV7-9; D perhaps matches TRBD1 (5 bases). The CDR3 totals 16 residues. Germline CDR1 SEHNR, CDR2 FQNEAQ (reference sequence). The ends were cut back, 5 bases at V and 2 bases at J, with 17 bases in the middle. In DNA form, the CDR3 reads TGTGCCAGCAGCGGCTCGACAGCAAGCTTCACAGATACGCAGTATTTT. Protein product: CASSGSTASFTDTQYF.

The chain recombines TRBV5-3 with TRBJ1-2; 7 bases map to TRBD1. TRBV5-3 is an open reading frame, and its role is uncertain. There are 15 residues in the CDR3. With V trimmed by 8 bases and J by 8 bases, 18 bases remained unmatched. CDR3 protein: CASSRMTTGAGGYTF. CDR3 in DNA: TGTGCCAGCAGTCGAATGACCACAGGGGCCGGGGGCTACACCTTC.

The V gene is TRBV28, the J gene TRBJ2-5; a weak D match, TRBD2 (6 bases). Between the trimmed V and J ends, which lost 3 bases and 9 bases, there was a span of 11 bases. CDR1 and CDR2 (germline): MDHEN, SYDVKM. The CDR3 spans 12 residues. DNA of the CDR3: TGTGCCAGCAGTTTGACTAGTTTGCCCCAGTACTTC. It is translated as CASSLTSLPQYF.

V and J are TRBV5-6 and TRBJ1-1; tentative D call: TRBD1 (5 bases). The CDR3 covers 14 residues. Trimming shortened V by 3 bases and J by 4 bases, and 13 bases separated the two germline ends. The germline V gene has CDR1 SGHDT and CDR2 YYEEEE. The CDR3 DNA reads TGTGCCAGCAGCTACCGTGGGGGGACCACTGAAGCTTTCTTT. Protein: CASSYRGGTTEAFF. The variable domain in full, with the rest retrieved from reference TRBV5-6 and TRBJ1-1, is DAGVTQSPTHLIKTRGQQVTLRCSPKSGHDTVSWYQQALGQGPQFIFQYYEEEERQRGNFPDRFSGHQFPNYSSELNVNALLLGDSALYLCASSYRGGTTEAFFGQGTRLTVV.

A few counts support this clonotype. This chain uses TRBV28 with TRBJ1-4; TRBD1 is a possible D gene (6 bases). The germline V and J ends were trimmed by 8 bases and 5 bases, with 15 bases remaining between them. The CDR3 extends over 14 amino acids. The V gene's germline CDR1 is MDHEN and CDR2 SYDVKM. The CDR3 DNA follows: TGTGCCAGCGGACAGATGGGGGTCAATGAAAAACTGTTTTTT. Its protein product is CASGQMGVNEKLFF.

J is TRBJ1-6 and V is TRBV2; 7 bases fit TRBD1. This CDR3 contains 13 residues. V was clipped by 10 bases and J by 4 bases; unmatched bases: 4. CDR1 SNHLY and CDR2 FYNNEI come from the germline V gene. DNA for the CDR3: TGTGCCACCAGGGGGGGATATAATTCACCCCTCCACTTT. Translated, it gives CATRGGYNSPLHF.

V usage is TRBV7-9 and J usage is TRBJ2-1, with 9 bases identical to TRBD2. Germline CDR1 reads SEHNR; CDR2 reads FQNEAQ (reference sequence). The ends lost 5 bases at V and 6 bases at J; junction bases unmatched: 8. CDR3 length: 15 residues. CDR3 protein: CASSPGTSRTNEQFF. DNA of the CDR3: TGTGCCAGCAGCCCCGGGACTAGCCGGACCAATGAGCAGTTCTTC.

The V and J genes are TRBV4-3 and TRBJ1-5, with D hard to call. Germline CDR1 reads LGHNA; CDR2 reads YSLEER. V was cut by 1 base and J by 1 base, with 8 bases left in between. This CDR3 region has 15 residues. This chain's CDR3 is CASSQGWRSNQPQHF. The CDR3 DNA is TGCGCCAGCAGCCAAGGCTGGCGGAGCAATCAGCCCCAGCATTTT.

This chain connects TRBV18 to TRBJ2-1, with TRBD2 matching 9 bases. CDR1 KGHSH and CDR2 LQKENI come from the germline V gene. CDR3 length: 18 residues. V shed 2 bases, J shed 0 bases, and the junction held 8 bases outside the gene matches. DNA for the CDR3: TGTGCCAGCTCACCAGACGCGGGGGGGCTGTTCTCCTACAATGAGCAGTTCTTC. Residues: CASSPDAGGLFSYNEQFF. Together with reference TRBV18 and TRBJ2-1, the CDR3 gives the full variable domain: NAGVMQNPRHLVRRRGQEARLRCSPMKGHSHVYWYRQLPEEGLKFMVYLQKENIIDESGMPKERFSAEFPKEGPSILRIQQVVRGDSAAYFCASSPDAGGLFSYNEQFFGPGTRLTVL.

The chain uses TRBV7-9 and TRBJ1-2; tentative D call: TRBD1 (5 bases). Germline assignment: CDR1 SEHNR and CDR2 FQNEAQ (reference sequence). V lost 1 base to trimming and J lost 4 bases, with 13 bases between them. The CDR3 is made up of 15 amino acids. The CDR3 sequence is CASSLDWGYGYGYTF. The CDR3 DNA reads TGTGCCAGCAGCTTAGACTGGGGGTACGGCTATGGCTACACCTTC.

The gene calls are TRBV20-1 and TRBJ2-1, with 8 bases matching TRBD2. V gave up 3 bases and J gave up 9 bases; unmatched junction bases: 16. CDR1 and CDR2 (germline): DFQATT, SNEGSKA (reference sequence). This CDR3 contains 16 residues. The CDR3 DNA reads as TGCAGTGCTAGCGGGGGGGCTCCCCCTGGGGAAGTTGAGCAGTTCTTC. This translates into CSASGGAPPGEVEQFF.

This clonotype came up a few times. In DNA, the CDR3 is TGTGCCAGCAGTGACTGGGACGGATCTAATTCACCCCTCCACTTT. This codes for CASSDWDGSNSPLHF. This sequence joins TRBV6-4 and TRBJ1-6, with D tentatively TRBD1 (5 bases). The CDR3 is 15 residues long. Between the trimmed V and J ends, which lost 1 base and 6 bases, there was a span of 10 bases. The germline V gene encodes CDR1 MRHNA and CDR2 SNTAGT.

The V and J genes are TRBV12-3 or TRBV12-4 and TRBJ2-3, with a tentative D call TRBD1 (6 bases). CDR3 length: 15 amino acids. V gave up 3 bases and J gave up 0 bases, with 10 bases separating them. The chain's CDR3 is CASSLSGESTDTQYF. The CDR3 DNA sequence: TGTGCCAGCAGTTTGTCAGGGGAAAGCACAGATACGCAGTATTTT.

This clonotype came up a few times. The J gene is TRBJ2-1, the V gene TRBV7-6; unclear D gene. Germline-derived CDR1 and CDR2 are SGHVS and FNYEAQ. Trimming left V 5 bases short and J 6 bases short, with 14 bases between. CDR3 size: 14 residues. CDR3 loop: CASSLRASGNEQFF. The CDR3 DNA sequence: TGTGCCAGCAGCCTCCGGGCGTCAGGCAATGAGCAGTTCTTC. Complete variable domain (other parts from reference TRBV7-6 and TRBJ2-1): GAGVSQSPRYKVTKRGQDVALRCDPISGHVSLYWYRQALGQGPEFLTYFNYEAQQDKSGLPNDRFSAERPEGSISTLTIQRTEQRDSAMYRCASSLRASGNEQFFGPGTRLTVL.

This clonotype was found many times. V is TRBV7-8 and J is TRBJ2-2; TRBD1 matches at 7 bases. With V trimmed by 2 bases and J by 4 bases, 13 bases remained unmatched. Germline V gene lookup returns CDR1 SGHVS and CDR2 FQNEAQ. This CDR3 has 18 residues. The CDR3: CASSLSSSGQSITGELFF. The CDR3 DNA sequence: TGTGCCAGCAGCTTAAGTTCGTCGGGACAGAGTATCACCGGGGAGCTGTTTTTT.

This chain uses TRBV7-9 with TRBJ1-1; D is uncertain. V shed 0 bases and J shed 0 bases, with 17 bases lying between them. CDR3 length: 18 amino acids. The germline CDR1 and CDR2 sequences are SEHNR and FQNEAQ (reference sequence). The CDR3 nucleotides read TGTGCCAGCAGCTTAGCGGCTTTCCACCTTATCCTGAACACTGAAGCTTTCTTT. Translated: CASSLAAFHLILNTEAFF. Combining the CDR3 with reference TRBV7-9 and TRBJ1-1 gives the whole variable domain DTGVSQNPRHKITKRGQNVTFRCDPISEHNRLYWYRQTLGQGPEFLTYFQNEAQLEKSRLLSDRFSAERPKGSFSTLEIQRTEQGDSAMYLCASSLAAFHLILNTEAFFGQGTRLTVV.

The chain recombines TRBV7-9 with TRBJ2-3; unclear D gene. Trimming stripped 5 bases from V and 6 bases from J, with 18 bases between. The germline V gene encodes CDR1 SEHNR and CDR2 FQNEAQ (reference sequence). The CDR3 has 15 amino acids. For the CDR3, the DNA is TGTGCCAGCAGCCCTTTGCGTCGGCTTATGGATACGCAGTATTTT. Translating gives CASSPLRRLMDTQYF.